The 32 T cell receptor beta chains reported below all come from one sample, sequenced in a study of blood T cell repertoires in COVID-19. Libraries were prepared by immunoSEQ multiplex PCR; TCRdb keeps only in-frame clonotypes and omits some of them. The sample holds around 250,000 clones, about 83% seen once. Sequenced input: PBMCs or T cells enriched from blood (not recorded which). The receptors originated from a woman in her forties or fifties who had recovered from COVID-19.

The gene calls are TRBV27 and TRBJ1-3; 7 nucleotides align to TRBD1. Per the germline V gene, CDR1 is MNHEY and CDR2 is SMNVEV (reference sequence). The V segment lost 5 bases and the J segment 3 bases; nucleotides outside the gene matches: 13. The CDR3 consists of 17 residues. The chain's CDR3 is CASSPFPPTGLGNTIYF. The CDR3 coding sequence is TGTGCCAGCAGTCCCTTTCCCCCGACAGGGCTTGGAAACACCATATATTTT.

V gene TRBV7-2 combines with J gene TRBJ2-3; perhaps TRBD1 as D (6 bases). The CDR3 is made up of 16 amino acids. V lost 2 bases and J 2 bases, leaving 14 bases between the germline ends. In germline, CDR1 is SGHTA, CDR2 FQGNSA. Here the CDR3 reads CASSLSTGIFTDTQYF. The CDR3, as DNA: TGTGCCAGCAGCTTATCGACAGGAATTTTCACAGATACGCAGTATTTT.

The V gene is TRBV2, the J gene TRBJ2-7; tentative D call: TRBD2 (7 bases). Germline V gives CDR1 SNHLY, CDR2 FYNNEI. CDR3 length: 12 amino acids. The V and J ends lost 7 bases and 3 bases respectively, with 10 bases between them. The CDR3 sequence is CASKGGVYEQYF. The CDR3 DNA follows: TGTGCCAGCAAGGGGGGGGTCTACGAGCAGTACTTC.

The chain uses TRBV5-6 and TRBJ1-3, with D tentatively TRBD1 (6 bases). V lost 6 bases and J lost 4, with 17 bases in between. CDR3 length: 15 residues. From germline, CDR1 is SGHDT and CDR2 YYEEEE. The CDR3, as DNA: TGTGCCAGCACCTTCCGCAGGGGATGGGGAAACACCATATATTTT. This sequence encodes CASTFRRGWGNTIYF.

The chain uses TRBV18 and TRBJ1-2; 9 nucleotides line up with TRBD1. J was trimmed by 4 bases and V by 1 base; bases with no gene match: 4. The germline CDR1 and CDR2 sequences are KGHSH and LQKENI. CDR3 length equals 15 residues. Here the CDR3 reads CASSPLDRGSYGYTF. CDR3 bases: TGTGCCAGCTCACCACTGGACAGGGGTAGCTATGGCTACACCTTC.

DNA for the CDR3: TGTGCCAGCGGCGACTACAATCAGCCCCAGCATTTT. Its protein is CASGDYNQPQHF. The chain uses TRBV27 and TRBJ1-5; no clear D gene. CDR1 is MNHEY, CDR2 SMNVEV, per germline (reference sequence). The CDR3 extends over 12 amino acids. The V and J ends lost 8 bases and 3 bases respectively, with 8 bases between them.

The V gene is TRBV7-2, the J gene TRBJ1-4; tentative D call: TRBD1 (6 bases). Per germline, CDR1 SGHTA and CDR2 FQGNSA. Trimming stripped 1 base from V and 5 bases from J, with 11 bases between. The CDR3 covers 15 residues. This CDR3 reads CASSLGWTVNEKLFF. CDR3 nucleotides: TGTGCCAGCAGCTTAGGCTGGACAGTGAATGAAAAACTGTTTTTT.

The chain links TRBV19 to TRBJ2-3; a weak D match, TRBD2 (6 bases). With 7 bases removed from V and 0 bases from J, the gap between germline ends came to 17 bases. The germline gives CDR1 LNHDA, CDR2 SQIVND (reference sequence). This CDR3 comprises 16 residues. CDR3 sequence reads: CASTHGTSSSTDTQYF. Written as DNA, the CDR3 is TGTGCCAGTACCCACGGGACTTCGTCTAGCACAGATACGCAGTATTTT.

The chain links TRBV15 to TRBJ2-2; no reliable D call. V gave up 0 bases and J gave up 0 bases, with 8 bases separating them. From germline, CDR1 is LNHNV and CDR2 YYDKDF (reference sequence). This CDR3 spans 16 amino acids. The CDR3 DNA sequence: TGTGCCACCAGCAGAGATTTAACAGCGAACACCGGGGAGCTGTTTTTT. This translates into CATSRDLTANTGELFF.

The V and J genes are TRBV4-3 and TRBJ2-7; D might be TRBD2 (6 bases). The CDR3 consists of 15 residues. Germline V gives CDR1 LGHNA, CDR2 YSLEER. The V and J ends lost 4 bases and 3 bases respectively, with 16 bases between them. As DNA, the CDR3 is TGCGCCAGCAGCCTCCGGGACTCCTCCCTCTACGAGCAGTACTTC. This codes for CASSLRDSSLYEQYF.

CDR3 bases: TGTGCCAGCAGTTTCTGGGGAGCGGATGGCTACACCTTC. Encoded protein: CASSFWGADGYTF. The chain is built from TRBV12-3 or TRBV12-4 and TRBJ1-2; D remains ambiguous. V lost 3 bases and J lost 6, with 11 bases in between. The CDR3 length is 13 residues.

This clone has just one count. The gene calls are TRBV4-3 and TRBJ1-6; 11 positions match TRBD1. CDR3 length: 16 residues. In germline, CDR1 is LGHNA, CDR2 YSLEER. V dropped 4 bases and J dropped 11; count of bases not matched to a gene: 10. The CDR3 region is CASSLEMLDRGPPLHF. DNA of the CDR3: TGCGCCAGCAGCCTCGAGATGTTGGACAGGGGGCCACCCCTCCACTTT.

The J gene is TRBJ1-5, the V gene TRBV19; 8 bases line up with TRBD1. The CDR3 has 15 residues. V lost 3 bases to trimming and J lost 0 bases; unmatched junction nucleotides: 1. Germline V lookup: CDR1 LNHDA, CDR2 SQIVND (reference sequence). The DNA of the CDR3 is TGTGCCAGTAGTATGCAGGGGGCTAGCAATCAGCCCCAGCATTTT. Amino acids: CASSMQGASNQPQHF.

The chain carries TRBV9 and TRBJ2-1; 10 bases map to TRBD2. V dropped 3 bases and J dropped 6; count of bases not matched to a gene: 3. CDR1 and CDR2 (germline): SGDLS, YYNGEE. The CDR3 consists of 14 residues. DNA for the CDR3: TGTGCCAGCAGCGGGGGACTAGCGAGCAATGAGCAGTTCTTC. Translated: CASSGGLASNEQFF. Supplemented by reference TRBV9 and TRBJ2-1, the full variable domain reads DSGVTQTPKHLITATGQRVTLRCSPRSGDLSVYWYQQSLDQGLQFLIQYYNGEERAKGNILERFSAQQFPDLHSELNLSSLELGDSALYFCASSGGLASNEQFFGPGTRLTVL.

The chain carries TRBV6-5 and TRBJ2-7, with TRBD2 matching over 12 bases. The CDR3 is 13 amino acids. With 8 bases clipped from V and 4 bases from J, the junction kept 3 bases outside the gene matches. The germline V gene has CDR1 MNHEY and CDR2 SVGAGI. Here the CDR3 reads CASQGTSGYEQYF. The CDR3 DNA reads TGTGCCAGCCAAGGGACTAGCGGGTACGAGCAGTACTTC.

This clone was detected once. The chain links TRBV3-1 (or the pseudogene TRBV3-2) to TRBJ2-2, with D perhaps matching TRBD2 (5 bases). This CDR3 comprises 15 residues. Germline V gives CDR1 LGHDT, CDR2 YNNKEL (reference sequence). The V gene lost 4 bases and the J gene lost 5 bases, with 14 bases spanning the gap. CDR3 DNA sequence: TGTGCCAGCAGCCGTTTAGGGTCGGGAACCGGGGAGCTGTTTTTT. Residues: CASSRLGSGTGELFF.

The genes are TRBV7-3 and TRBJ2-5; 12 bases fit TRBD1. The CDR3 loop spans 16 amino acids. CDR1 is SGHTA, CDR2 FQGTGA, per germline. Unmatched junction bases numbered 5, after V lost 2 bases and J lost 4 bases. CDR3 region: CASSLGDRGRGETQYF. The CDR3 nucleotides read TGTGCCAGCAGCTTAGGGGACAGGGGGCGTGGAGAGACCCAGTACTTC.

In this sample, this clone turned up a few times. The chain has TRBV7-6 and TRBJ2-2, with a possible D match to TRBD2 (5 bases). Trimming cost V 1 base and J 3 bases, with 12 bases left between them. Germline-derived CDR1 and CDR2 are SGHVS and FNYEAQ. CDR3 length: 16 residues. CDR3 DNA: TGTGCCAGCAGCTTAGTTGAGGGCATGGACACCGGGGAGCTGTTTTTT. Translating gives CASSLVEGMDTGELFF.

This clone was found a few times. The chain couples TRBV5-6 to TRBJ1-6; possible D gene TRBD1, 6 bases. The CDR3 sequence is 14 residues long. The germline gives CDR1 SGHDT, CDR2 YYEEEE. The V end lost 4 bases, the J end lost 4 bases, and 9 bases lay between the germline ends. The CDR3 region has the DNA TGTGCCAGCAGCCTACAGGGTTATAATTCACCCCTCCACTTT. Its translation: CASSLQGYNSPLHF.

The CDR3 coding sequence is TGTGCCAGCAGCTTAAACGCCGGACTCTCTGGGGCCAACGTCCTGACTTTC. It codes for CASSLNAGLSGANVLTF. The rearrangement links TRBV7-2 to TRBJ2-6; D possibly corresponds to TRBD2 (5 bases). The CDR3 is made up of 17 amino acids. The V end was cut by 2 bases, the J end by 0 bases, with 11 bases between. Looked up from germline, CDR1 is SGHTA and CDR2 is FQGNSA.

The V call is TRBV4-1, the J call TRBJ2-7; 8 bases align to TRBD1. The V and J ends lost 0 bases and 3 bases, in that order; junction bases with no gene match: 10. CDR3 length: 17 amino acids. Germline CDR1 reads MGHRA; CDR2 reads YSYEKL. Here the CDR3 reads CASSQDQGARDNYEQYF. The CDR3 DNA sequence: TGCGCCAGCAGCCAAGATCAGGGGGCCCGAGATAACTACGAGCAGTACTTC.

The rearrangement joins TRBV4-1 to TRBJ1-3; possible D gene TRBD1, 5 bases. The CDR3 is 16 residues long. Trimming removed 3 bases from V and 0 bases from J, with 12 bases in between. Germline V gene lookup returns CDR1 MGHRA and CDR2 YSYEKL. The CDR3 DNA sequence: TGCGCCAGCAGCCAGGGGCAGCGCAGCTCTGGAAACACCATATATTTT. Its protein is CASSQGQRSSGNTIYF.

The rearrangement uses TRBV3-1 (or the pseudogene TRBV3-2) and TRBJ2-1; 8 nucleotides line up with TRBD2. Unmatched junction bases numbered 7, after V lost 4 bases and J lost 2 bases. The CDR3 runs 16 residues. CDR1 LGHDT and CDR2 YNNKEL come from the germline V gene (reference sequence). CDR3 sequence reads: CASSPSGTRPYNEQFF. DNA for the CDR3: TGTGCCAGCAGCCCCTCCGGGACTAGACCCTACAATGAGCAGTTCTTC.

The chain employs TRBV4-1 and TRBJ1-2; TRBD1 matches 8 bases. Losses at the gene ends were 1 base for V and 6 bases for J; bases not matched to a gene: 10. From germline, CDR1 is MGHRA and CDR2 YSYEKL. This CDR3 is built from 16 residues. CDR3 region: CASSQVFRTGMNGYTF. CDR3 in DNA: TGCGCCAGCAGCCAAGTGTTCAGGACAGGGATGAATGGCTACACCTTC.

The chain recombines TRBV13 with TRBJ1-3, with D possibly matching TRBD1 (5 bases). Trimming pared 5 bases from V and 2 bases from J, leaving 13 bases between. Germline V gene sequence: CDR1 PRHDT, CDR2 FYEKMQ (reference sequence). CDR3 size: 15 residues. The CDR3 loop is CASSGSGTAGNTIYF. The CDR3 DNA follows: TGTGCCAGCAGCGGCAGCGGGACGGCTGGAAACACCATATATTTT.

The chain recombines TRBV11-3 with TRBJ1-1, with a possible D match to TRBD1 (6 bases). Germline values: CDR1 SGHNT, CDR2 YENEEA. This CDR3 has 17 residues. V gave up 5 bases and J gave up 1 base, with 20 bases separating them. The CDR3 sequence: CASSPFLVGQSNTEAFF. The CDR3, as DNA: TGTGCCAGCAGCCCATTTCTCGTTGGACAGTCGAACACTGAAGCTTTCTTT.

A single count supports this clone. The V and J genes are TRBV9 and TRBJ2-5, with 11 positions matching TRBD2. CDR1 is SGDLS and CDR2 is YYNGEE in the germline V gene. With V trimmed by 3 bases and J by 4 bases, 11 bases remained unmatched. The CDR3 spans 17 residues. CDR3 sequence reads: CASSARSGSGRGETQYF. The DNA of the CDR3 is TGTGCCAGCAGCGCCAGATCTGGTAGCGGGAGGGGAGAGACCCAGTACTTC.

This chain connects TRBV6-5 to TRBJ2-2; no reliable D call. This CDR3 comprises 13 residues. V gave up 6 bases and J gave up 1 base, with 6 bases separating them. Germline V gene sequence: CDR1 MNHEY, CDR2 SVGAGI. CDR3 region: CASRQMNTGELFF. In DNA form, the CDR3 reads TGTGCCAGCAGGCAGATGAACACCGGGGAGCTGTTTTTT.

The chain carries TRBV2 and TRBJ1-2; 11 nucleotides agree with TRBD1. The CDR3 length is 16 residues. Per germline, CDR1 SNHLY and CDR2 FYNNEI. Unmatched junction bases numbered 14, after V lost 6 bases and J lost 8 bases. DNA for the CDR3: TGTGCCAGCAGAGGCGTTATGGACAGGGGGCTCATGGGCTACACCTTC. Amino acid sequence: CASRGVMDRGLMGYTF.

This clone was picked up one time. The CDR3 DNA reads TGTGCCAGCAGTTACGGACTAGCGGGGGACGAGCAGTACTTC. Its translation is CASSYGLAGDEQYF. The chain combines TRBV6-2 or TRBV6-3 with TRBJ2-7; 13 bases are a match to TRBD2. This CDR3 has 14 amino acids. J gave up 5 bases and V 2 bases, and 0 bases lay outside the gene matches. The germline V gene has CDR1 MNHEY and CDR2 SVGEGT.

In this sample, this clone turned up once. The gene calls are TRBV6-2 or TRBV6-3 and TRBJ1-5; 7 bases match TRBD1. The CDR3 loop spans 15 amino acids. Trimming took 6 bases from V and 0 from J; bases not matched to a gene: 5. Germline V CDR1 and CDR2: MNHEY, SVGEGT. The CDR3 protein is CASSRDRDSNQPQHF. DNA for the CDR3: TGTGCCAGCAGCCGAGACAGGGATAGCAATCAGCCCCAGCATTTT.

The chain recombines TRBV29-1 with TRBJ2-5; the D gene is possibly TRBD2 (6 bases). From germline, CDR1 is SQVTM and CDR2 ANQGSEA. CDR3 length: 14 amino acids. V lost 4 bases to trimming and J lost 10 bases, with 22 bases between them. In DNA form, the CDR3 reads TGCAGCGTTGGAGTACGGGTGGGGGGAAGCGACCAGTACTTC. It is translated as CSVGVRVGGSDQYF.